The 13 T cell receptor beta chains below all came from one sample that was sequenced in a study of shared clonotypes between healthy human individuals. Data came from immunoSEQ multiplex PCR; TCRdb stores just in-frame clones and leaves some out. There are about 2 million clones in the sample; roughly 95% occur only once, and roughly 1% lies in the top ten. It was CD45RO-negative cells, positively selected for CCR7, that made up naive CD8 cells, with terminally differentiated effector memory CD45RA+ cells excluded. Specimen: naive CD8+ T cells sorted from blood. The source is a man aged 18 to 35 in good health.

V usage is TRBV27 and J usage is TRBJ1-2; possibly TRBD1 for D (6 bases). V was cut by 5 bases and J by 5 bases, with 15 bases left in between. The length of the CDR3 is 14 residues. Germline V gene sequence: CDR1 MNHEY, CDR2 SMNVEV (reference sequence). This chain's CDR3 is CASSPTGTRYGYTF. CDR3 DNA sequence: TGTGCCAGCAGTCCCACAGGGACCAGATATGGCTACACCTTC.

The V and J genes are TRBV11-2 and TRBJ2-1, with 11 bases aligning to TRBD2. CDR3 length equals 15 residues. V trimming: 6 bases; J trimming: 5 bases; junction bases outside the gene matches: 6. Germline loops: CDR1 SGHAT, CDR2 FQNNGV. CDR3 sequence (DNA): TGTGCCAGCAGTTCTACTAGCGGGAGCCACAATGAGCAGTTCTTC. Translating gives CASSSTSGSHNEQFF. Variable domain in full (rest from reference TRBV11-2 and TRBJ2-1): EAGVAQSPRYKIIEKRQSVAFWCNPISGHATLYWYQQILGQGPKLLIQFQNNGVVDDSQLPKDRFSAERLKGVDSTLKIQPAKLEDSAVYLCASSSTSGSHNEQFFGPGTRLTVL.

V usage is TRBV7-6 and J usage is TRBJ1-1, with TRBD1 as a possible D gene (5 bases). V lost 5 bases and J 6 bases, leaving 10 bases between the germline ends. The CDR3 has 12 amino acids. CDR1 and CDR2 (germline): SGHVS, FNYEAQ. CDR3 sequence reads: CASSGSGAEAFF. The CDR3 bases are TGTGCCAGCAGCGGATCGGGGGCTGAAGCTTTCTTT.

The DNA of the CDR3 is TGTGCCAGCAGTGGGCGGGAGAGCTCCTACAATGAGCAGTTCTTC. It encodes CASSGRESSYNEQFF. The chain carries TRBV5-6 and TRBJ2-1; 7 positions match TRBD2. Trimming removed 5 bases from V and 0 bases from J; junction bases left unmatched: 5. CDR3 length: 15 residues. Germline-derived CDR1 and CDR2 are SGHDT and YYEEEE.

The V gene is TRBV14, the J gene TRBJ2-2, with unresolved D. Germline CDR1 is SGHDN and CDR2 is FVKESK. Trimming removed 3 bases from V and 3 bases from J, with 8 bases in between. The CDR3 extends over 14 amino acids. CDR3: CASSQGLDTGELFF. CDR3 sequence (DNA): TGTGCCAGCAGCCAGGGCCTTGACACCGGGGAGCTGTTTTTT.

The chain is built from TRBV6-6 and TRBJ1-2; TRBD1 agrees at 9 bases. CDR3 length: 14 residues. V gave up 6 bases and J gave up 6 bases; unmatched junction bases: 8. CDR1 and CDR2 from the germline V gene are MNHNY and SVGAGI (reference sequence). The CDR3 coding sequence is TGTGCCAGCAGCCAAGACAGGGGGTTCAATGGCTACACCTTC. It yields the protein CASSQDRGFNGYTF.

The chain couples TRBV6-5 to TRBJ2-7; D uncertain. Trimming stripped 7 bases from V and 4 bases from J, with 17 bases between. The germline V gene has CDR1 MNHEY and CDR2 SVGAGI. This CDR3 contains 14 residues. The CDR3 bases are TGTGCCAGCACCCCACCGGGCCAGAAGTACGAGCAGTACTTC. Translating it yields CASTPPGQKYEQYF.

The V call is TRBV30, the J call TRBJ1-2; the D gene is possibly TRBD1 (5 bases). The CDR3 loop spans 14 amino acids. The germline V and J ends were trimmed by 4 bases and 8 bases, with 20 bases remaining between them. CDR1 is GTSNPN and CDR2 is SVGIG in the germline V gene (reference sequence). The CDR3 sequence: CAWTVVGTSWGYTF. In nucleotides, the CDR3 is TGTGCCTGGACTGTCGTTGGGACCTCGTGGGGCTACACCTTC.

This chain joins TRBV4-1 and TRBJ2-5, with D maybe TRBD2 (5 bases). The CDR3 is 17 amino acids. Trimming took 0 bases from V and 2 from J, leaving 16 bases between them. CDR1 MGHRA and CDR2 YSYEKL come from the germline V gene. CDR3 in amino acids: CASSQEASDWTQETQYF. The CDR3 DNA sequence: TGCGCCAGCAGCCAAGAGGCGTCGGACTGGACTCAAGAGACCCAGTACTTC.

The sample holds one count of this clone. The chain uses TRBV7-2 and TRBJ2-7; TRBD2 aligns across 8 bases. Germline V gene lookup returns CDR1 SGHTA and CDR2 FQGNSA. The ends lost 7 bases at V and 2 bases at J; junction bases unmatched: 10. The CDR3 loop spans 15 amino acids. The CDR3 DNA follows: TGTGCCAGCACCCAGGACGGGACTAGGGCCTACGAGCAGTACTTC. This codes for CASTQDGTRAYEQYF.

The V and J genes are TRBV7-6 and TRBJ2-7, with D possibly being TRBD1 or TRBD2 (5 bases each). This CDR3 contains 15 residues. V gave up 6 bases and J gave up 2 bases, with 17 bases separating them. Germline CDR1 reads SGHVS; CDR2 reads FNYEAQ. Written as DNA, the CDR3 is TGTGCCAGCAGTCAGCACCGGGACGGTACCTACGAGCAGTACTTC. This sequence encodes CASSQHRDGTYEQYF. Drawing the rest from reference TRBV7-6 and TRBJ2-7, the complete variable domain is GAGVSQSPRYKVTKRGQDVALRCDPISGHVSLYWYRQALGQGPEFLTYFNYEAQQDKSGLPNDRFSAERPEGSISTLTIQRTEQRDSAMYRCASSQHRDGTYEQYFGPGTRLTVT.

V usage is TRBV9 and J usage is TRBJ2-5; TRBD2 matches 11 bases. This CDR3 is built from 19 residues. J was trimmed by 1 base and V by 0 bases; bases with no gene match: 11. CDR1 and CDR2 (germline): SGDLS, YYNGEE. The CDR3 DNA reads TGTGCCAGCAGCGTAGGTTCGGCTAGCGGGAGGACTCCCCAAGAGACCCAGTACTTC. It encodes CASSVGSASGRTPQETQYF.

This chain joins TRBV10-2 and TRBJ2-7; D unresolved. The V end lost 4 bases, the J end lost 2 bases, and 9 bases lay between the germline ends. CDR1 and CDR2 from the germline V gene are WSHSY and SAAADI. The CDR3 length is 13 residues. The CDR3 DNA is TGCGCCAGCAGTGTACTCGAGGCCTACGAGCAGTACTTC. Amino acids: CASSVLEAYEQYF.